The clone carrying this T cell receptor beta chain was observed a few times. The entry originates in a study of blood T cell repertoires in COVID-19. The V gene's germline CDR1 is KGHSY and CDR2 FQNENV. The V gene end was trimmed by 3 bases and the J gene end by 2 bases; junction bases not matched to a gene: 5. This CDR3 contains 16 residues. In the authors' workflow: Estimation of nucleated cell counts was performed using reference gene primer amplification. Clones were read by immunoSEQ multiplex PCR, and TCRdb kept only the in-frame ones, dropping some. The V and J calls and clone size are taken from that table; D and trimming were inferred from the DNA. The data show tens of thousands of clones, about 63% seen once.

Source material: peripheral blood. The sequence came from a woman aged 70-85 years with acute or convalescent COVID-19. The rearrangement joins TRBV16 to TRBJ2-2; 8 bases agree with TRBD2. In DNA, the CDR3 is TGTGCCAGCAGCCAGTCCGGACTAGCTAACACCGGGGAGCTGTTTTTT. Its protein product is CASSQSGLANTGELFF.